The TCR beta chain under discussion was sequenced for a study of blood T cells in healthy people across ages. PCR was performed a second time for about 7 to 11 cycles using a sample-barcoded 5' primer and a J-beta primer mix. TCRdb fed the 5' RACE reads into MiXCR, producing one record per CDR3 protein. The table has hundreds of thousands of distinct CDR3 sequences, 20% to 30% seen once. This clonotype was observed a handful of times. Its matching antigen is unknown. Findings and caveats of the study: Naive CD4+ cells and diversity were both higher in long-lived donors than in aged donors.

The same data also contributed to another study, on T cells of mothers and their children. From that paper: The cDNA synthesis received all extracted RNA, at about 1.5 ug per 15 ul. Researchers report slightly higher, though non-significant, overlap in related mother-child pairs than in unrelated pairs.

Sequencing used blood. The clonotype comes from a boy younger than 18 in good health.

CDR3 protein: CASNSGAGSGANVLTF. The CDR3 DNA follows: TGCGCCAGCAACAGCGGGGCGGGCTCTGGGGCCAACGTCCTGACTTTC. The chain combines TRBV5-1 with TRBJ2-6; 7 bases are shared with TRBD2. Germline-derived CDR1 and CDR2 are SGHRS and YFSETQ. This CDR3 comprises 16 residues. Germline trimming cut 6 bases from V and 0 bases from J; bases unmatched to any gene: 6.